This TCR beta chain emerged from a study of early T cells in non-severe SARS-CoV-2 infection. About the study: Sequenced bulk RNA came from whole blood that was unsorted, and chains were unpaired.

Each single cDNA molecule received a unique molecular identifier. TCRdb redid the calling of the 5' RACE reads with MiXCR, one entry per CDR3 protein. The sample shows about 21,000 distinct CDR3 sequences, approximately 5.8% of them seen only once. This clonotype was seen many times. CDR3 length: 14 amino acids. The V gene's germline CDR1 is SQVTM and CDR2 ANQGSEA. The V gene lost 5 bases and the J gene lost 7 bases, with 21 bases spanning the gap. The chain couples TRBV29-1 to TRBJ2-7; D is perhaps TRBD1 (7 bases). The clonotype comes from an adult who was a healthcare worker with PCR-confirmed SARS-CoV-2 infection or an uninfected control (not recorded which). This sample comprised whole blood, obtained at baseline. The DNA of the CDR3 is TGCAGCGTTCAAGGTTCCACTTCAGGGGGGGAGCAGTACTTC. This sequence encodes CSVQGSTSGGEQYF.